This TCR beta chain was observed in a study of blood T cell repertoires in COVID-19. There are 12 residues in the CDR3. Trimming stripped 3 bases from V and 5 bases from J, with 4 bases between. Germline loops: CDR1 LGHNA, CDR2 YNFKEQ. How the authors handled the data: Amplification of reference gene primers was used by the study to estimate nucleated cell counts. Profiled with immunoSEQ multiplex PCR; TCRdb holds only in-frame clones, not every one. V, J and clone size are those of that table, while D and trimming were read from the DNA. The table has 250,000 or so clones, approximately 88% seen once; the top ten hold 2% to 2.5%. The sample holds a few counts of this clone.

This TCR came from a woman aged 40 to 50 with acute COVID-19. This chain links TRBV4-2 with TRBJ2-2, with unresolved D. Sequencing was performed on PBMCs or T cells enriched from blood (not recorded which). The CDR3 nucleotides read TGTGCCAGCAGCCACACTACCGGGGAGCTGTTTTTT. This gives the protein CASSHTTGELFF.